The rows below give T cell receptor beta chains drawn from one sample of a study of T cells expressing NK-cell markers. Each CDR3 protein gets one entry in TCRdb, which reprocessed the 5' RACE reads and gives no DNA. This table lists more than 400,000 distinct CDR3 sequences. The sequenced sample consisted of blood T cells: a sorted CD56 or NKG2C T cell subset, CD4+ or CD8+ T cells, or bulk PBMC T cells (not recorded which). Source of these receptors: a woman aged 18-69 years in good health. CDR3s include the opening cysteine and the closing phenylalanine or tryptophan. The order of the fields is V gene, J gene, CDR3 protein.

TRBV6-5	TRBJ1-3	CASSYGTSGNTIYF
TRBV4-3	TRBJ1-5	CASSQDGNQPQHF
TRBV29-1	TRBJ2-5	CSESLAGQETQYF
TRBV28	TRBJ2-2	CASSFISGTGELFF
TRBV9	TRBJ2-5	CASSPRGQSNQETQYF
TRBV20-1	TRBJ1-1	CSARAGGSMNTEAFF
TRBV30	TRBJ1-4	CAWSGVGVEKLFF
TRBV18	TRBJ2-1	CASSPFSGRPDNEQFF
TRBV20-1	TRBJ2-7	CSARDPKRTDSHF
TRBV20-1	TRBJ2-6	CSAPWGANVLTF
TRBV21-1	TRBJ2-3	CASSKMTGGTDTQYF
TRBV12-3/TRBV12-4	TRBJ2-1	CASSRTGFEQFF
TRBV5-6	TRBJ1-1	CASSAGANTEAFF
TRBV15	TRBJ1-4	CATSSAGTGDEKLFF
TRBV23-1	TRBJ2-1	CASSRQGPYNEQFF
TRBV29-1	TRBJ2-3	CSAQPGQAQITQYF
TRBV11-2	TRBJ2-3	CASSLEVRAISTDTQYF
TRBV25-1	TRBJ2-1	CASSEPGGRGNEQFF
TRBV6-2/TRBV6-3	TRBJ2-7	CASSYPTGTGSYEQYF
TRBV11-2	TRBJ2-1	CASSSRPTGGYNEQFF
TRBV12-3/TRBV12-4	TRBJ1-2	CASSLARPRNYGYTF
TRBV19	TRBJ1-1	CASSIGAANTEAFF
TRBV5-4	TRBJ1-2	CASSLMAAGRYTF
TRBV12-3/TRBV12-4	TRBJ2-1	CASIPQGSGSSYNEQFF
TRBV19	TRBJ2-1	CASSIVTSGSNEQFF
TRBV7-2	TRBJ2-1	CASSLMSGRGNEQFF
TRBV9	TRBJ2-7	CASSKDPGGIYEQYF
TRBV10-3	TRBJ2-2	CAISEWQGLPGELFF